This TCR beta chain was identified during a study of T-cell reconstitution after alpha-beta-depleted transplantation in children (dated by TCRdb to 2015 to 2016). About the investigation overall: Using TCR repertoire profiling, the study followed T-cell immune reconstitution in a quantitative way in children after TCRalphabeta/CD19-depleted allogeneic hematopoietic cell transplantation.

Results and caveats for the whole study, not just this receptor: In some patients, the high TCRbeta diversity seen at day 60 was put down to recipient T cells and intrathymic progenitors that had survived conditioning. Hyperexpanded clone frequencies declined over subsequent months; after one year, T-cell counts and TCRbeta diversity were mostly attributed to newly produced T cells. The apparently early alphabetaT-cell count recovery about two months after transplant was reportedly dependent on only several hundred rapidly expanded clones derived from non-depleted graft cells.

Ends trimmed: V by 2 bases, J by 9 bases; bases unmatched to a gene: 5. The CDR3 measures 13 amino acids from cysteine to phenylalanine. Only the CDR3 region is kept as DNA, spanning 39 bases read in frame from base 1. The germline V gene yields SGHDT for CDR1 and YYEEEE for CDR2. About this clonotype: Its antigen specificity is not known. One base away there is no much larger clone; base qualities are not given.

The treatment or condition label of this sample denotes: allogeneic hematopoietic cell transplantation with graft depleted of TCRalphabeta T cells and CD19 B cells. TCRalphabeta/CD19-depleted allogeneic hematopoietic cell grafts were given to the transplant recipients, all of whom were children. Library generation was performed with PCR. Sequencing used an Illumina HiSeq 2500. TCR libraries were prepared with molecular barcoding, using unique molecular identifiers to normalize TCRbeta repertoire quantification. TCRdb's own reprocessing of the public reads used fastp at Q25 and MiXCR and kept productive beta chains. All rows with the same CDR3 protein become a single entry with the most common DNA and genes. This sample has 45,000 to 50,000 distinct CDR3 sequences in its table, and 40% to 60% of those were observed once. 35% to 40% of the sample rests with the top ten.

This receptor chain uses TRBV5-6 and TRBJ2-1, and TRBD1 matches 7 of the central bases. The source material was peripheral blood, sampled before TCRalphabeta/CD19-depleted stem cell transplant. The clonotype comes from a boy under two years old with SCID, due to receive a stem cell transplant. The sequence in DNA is TGTGCCAGCAGCTTAGGGACAGTGACTGAGCAGTTCTTC. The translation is CASSLGTVTEQFF.